This T cell receptor beta chain was profiled in a study of blood T cell repertoires in COVID-19. The length of the CDR3 is 13 residues. CDR1 and CDR2 (germline): MGHRA, YSYEKL. V was clipped by 4 bases and J by 4 bases, with 10 bases between them. Data came from immunoSEQ multiplex PCR; TCRdb stores just in-frame clones and leaves some out. The table lists around 220,000 clones, around 90% of them singletons, with more than 12% in the top ten. This TCR was recovered from a man under 40 who had been exposed to COVID-19. Specimen: PBMCs or T cells enriched from blood (not recorded which). This chain links TRBV4-1 with TRBJ1-2; D is uncertain. DNA of the CDR3: TGCGCCAGCAGCCTACGAGGGAGCTATGGCTACACCTTC. It translates to CASSLRGSYGYTF.